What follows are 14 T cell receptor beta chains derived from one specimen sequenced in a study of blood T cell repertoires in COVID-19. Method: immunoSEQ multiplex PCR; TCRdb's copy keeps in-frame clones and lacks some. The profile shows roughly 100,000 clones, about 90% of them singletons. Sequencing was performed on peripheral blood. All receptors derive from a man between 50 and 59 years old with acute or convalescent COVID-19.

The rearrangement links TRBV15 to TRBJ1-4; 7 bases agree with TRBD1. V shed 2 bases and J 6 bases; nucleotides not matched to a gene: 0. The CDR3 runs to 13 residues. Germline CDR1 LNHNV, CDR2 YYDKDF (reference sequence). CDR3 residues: CATSRQGDEKLFF. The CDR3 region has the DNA TGTGCCACCAGCAGACAGGGGGATGAAAAACTGTTTTTT.

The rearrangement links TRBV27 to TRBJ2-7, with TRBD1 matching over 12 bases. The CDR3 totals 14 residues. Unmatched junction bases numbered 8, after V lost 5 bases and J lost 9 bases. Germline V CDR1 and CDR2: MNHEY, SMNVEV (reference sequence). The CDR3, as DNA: TGTGCCAGCAGTCCCGGGACAGGGGGCATTGGGCAGTACTTC. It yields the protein CASSPGTGGIGQYF.

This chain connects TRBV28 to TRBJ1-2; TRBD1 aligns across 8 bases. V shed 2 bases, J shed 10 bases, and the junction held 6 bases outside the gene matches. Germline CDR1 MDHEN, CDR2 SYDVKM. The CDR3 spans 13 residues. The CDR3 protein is CASSLVGQGAYTF. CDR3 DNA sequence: TGTGCCAGCAGTTTAGTTGGACAGGGAGCCTACACCTTC.

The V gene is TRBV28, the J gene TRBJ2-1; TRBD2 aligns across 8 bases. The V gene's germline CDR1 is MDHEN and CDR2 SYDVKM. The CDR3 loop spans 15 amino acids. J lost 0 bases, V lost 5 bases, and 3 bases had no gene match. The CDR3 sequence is CASSLLADSYNEQFF. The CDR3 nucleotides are TGTGCCAGCAGTCTACTAGCGGACTCCTACAATGAGCAGTTCTTC.

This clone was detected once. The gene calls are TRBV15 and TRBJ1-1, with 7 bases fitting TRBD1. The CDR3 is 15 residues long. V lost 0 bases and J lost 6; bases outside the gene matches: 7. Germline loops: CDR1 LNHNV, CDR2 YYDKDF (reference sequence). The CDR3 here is CATSRDNTGVAEAFF. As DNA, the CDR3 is TGTGCCACCAGCAGAGATAATACAGGGGTGGCTGAAGCTTTCTTT.

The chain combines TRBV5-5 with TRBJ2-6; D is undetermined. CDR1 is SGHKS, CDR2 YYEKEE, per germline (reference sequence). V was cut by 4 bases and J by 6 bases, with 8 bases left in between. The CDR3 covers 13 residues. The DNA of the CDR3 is TGTGCCAGCAGCCCAACTGAGGCCAACGTCCTGACTTTC. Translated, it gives CASSPTEANVLTF.

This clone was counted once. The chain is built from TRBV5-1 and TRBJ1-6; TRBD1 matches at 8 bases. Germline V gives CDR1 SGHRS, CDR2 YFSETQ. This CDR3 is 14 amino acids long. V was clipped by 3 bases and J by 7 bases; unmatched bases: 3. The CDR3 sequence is CASSSTGGNSPLHF. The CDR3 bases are TGCGCCAGCAGCTCCACAGGGGGGAATTCACCCCTCCACTTT.

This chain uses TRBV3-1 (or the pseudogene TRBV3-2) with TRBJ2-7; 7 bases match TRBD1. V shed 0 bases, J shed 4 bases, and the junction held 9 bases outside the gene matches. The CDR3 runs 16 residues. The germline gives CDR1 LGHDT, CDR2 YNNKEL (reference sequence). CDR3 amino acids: CASSQDLRTGLYEQYF. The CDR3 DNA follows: TGTGCCAGCAGCCAAGATCTTAGGACAGGATTATACGAGCAGTACTTC.

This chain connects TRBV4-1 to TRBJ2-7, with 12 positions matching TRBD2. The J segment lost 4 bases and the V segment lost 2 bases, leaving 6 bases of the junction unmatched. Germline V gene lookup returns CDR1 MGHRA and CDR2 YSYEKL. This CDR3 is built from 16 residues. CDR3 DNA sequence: TGCGCCAGCAGCCAAATAGGACTAGCGGGATGGTACGAGCAGTACTTC. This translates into CASSQIGLAGWYEQYF.

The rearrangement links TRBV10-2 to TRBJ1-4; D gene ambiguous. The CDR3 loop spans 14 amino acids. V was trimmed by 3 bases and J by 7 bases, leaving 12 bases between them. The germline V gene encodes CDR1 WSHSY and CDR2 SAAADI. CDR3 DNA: TGCGCCAGCAGTGACCGGGGAGGAAGTGAAAAACTGTTTTTT. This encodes CASSDRGGSEKLFF.

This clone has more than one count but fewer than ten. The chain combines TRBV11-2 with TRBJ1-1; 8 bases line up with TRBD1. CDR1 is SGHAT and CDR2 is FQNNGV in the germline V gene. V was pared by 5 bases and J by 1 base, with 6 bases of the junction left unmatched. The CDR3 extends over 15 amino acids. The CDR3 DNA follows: TGTGCCAGCAGCCCCGGACAGGGTTGGAACACTGAAGCTTTCTTT. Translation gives CASSPGQGWNTEAFF. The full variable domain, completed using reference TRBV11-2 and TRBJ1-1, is EAGVAQSPRYKIIEKRQSVAFWCNPISGHATLYWYQQILGQGPKLLIQFQNNGVVDDSQLPKDRFSAERLKGVDSTLKIQPAKLEDSAVYLCASSPGQGWNTEAFFGQGTRLTVV.

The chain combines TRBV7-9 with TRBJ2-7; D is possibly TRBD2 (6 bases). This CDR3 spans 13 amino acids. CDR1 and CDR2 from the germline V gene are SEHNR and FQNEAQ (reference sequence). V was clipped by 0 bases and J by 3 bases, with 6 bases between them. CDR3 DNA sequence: TGTGCCAGCAGCTTAGCCGGGGGCTACGAGCAGTACTTC. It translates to CASSLAGGYEQYF. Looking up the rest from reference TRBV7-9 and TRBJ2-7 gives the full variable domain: DTGVSQNPRHKITKRGQNVTFRCDPISEHNRLYWYRQTLGQGPEFLTYFQNEAQLEKSRLLSDRFSAERPKGSFSTLEIQRTEQGDSAMYLCASSLAGGYEQYFGPGTRLTVT.

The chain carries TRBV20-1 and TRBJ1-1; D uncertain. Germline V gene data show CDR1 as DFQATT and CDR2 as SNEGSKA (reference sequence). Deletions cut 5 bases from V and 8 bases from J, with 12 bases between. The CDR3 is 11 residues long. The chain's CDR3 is CSAADLEEAFF. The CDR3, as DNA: TGCAGTGCTGCAGACTTGGAGGAAGCTTTCTTT.

The CDR3 region is CARSLYKGGGDQPQHF. CDR3 sequence (DNA): TGTGCCAGAAGCTTGTATAAGGGCGGGGGGGATCAGCCCCAGCATTTT. The chain employs TRBV5-3 and TRBJ1-5; D may be TRBD1 (5 bases). TRBV5-3 is an ORF, and what it does is uncertain. Deletions cut 1 base from V and 5 bases from J, with 16 bases between. The CDR3 runs to 16 residues.